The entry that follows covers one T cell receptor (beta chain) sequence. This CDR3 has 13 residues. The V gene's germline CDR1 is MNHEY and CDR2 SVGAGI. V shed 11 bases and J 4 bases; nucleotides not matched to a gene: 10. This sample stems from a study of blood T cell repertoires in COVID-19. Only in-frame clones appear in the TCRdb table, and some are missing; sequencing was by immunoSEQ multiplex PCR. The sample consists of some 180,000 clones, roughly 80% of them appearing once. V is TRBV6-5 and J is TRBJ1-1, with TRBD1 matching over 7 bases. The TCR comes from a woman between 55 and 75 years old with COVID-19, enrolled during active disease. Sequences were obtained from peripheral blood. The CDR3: CASDLAGGTEAFF. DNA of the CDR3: TGTGCCTCCGATCTCGCAGGGGGCACTGAAGCTTTCTTT.